This is a list of T cell receptor beta chains from one sample in a study of T-cell reconstitution after alpha-beta-depleted transplantation in children. One entry per CDR3 protein, called by TCRdb with MiXCR from the PCR reads. The data show approximately 400,000 distinct CDR3 sequences, 9.5% to 13% seen once. Material: PBMCs from the stem cell graft donor, obtained from the stem cell graft. These receptor sequences come from a human donor who donated a stem cell graft to a child with acute myeloid leukemia. Each CDR3 is given with its conserved first and last residue. Each record gives: D gene, V gene, J gene, clone size, CDR3 protein, CDR3 DNA. A D gene is named only where the DNA matches it firmly. Part of the rows lack a size; the others show once, few, many or a class for expanded clones.

>TRBD2|TRBV6-1|TRBJ2-4|many
CASRTSGAKNIQYF
TGTGCCAGCCGGACTAGCGGAGCCAAAAACATTCAGTACTTC
>TRBD2|TRBV5-1|TRBJ2-5|many
CASKSGRAVQETQYF
TGCGCCAGCAAAAGCGGGAGGGCGGTTCAGGAGACCCAGTACTTC
>TRBD2|TRBV10-1|TRBJ2-3|NA
CAPGGRGTDTQYF
TGCGCCCCGGGGGGGCGGGGCACAGATACGCAGTATTTT
>NA|TRBV7-8|TRBJ2-1|NA
CASSLGATLSSYNEQFF
TGTGCCAGCAGCTTAGGAGCCACCCTGAGCTCCTACAATGAGCAGTTCTTC
>NA|TRBV12-3/TRBV12-4|TRBJ2-3|many
CASSLAVSTDTQYF
TGTGCCAGCAGTTTAGCGGTGAGCACAGATACGCAGTATTTT
>NA|TRBV12-3/TRBV12-4|TRBJ1-3|NA
CASSLRAGATGNTIYF
TGTGCCAGCAGTTTACGGGCAGGGGCCACTGGAAACACCATATATTTT
>NA|TRBV5-1|TRBJ2-1|few
CASSVTTSSYNEQFF
TGCGCCAGCAGCGTGACAACTAGTTCCTACAATGAGCAGTTCTTC
>NA|TRBV5-1|TRBJ2-3|NA
CASSSGFGVGTDTQYF
TGCGCCAGCAGCTCGGGGTTCGGGGTCGGCACAGATACGCAGTATTTT
>NA|TRBV6-1|TRBJ1-6|few
CASSERHLSNSPLHF
TGTGCCAGCAGTGAAAGACACCTAAGCAATTCACCCCTCCACTTT
>NA|TRBV4-1|TRBJ2-7|few
CASSQDMTLQYF
TGCGCCAGCAGCCAAGATATGACTCTGCAGTACTTC
>NA|TRBV12-3/TRBV12-4|TRBJ1-6|once
CASRDSQNSPLHF
TGTGCCAGCAGGGACAGCCAGAATTCACCCCTCCACTTT
>TRBD2|TRBV20-1|TRBJ2-1|NA
CSARAGLAVYNEQFF
TGCAGTGCTAGAGCCGGACTAGCGGTATACAATGAGCAGTTCTTC
>TRBD1|TRBV5-1|TRBJ1-6|NA
CASSLDTGTGASPLHF
TGCGCCAGCAGCTTGGATACCGGGACAGGGGCCTCACCCCTCCACTTT
>TRBD1|TRBV10-3|TRBJ2-3|few
CAIRDYGQGDTDTQYF
TGTGCCATCAGAGACTACGGACAGGGAGACACAGATACGCAGTATTTT
>TRBD1|TRBV7-3|TRBJ1-2|few
CASSLTGGNGYTF
TGTGCCAGCAGCTTGACAGGGGGCAATGGCTACACCTTC
>NA|TRBV6-6|TRBJ1-3|NA
CASSTNGNTIYF
TGTGCCAGCAGTACGAATGGAAACACCATATATTTT
>TRBD2|TRBV29-1|TRBJ2-3|few
CSVSRLAGGRADTQYF
TGCAGCGTTTCAAGACTAGCGGGGGGCCGAGCAGATACGCAGTATTTT
>NA|TRBV6-1|TRBJ1-2|few
CASSPAGRNYGYTF
TGTGCCAGCAGTCCCGCGGGACGGAACTATGGCTACACCTTC
>TRBD2|TRBV20-1|TRBJ2-2|NA
CSARRSGSVPGELFF
TGCAGTGCTAGAAGGAGCGGGAGTGTCCCCGGGGAGCTGTTTTTT
>NA|TRBV5-1|TRBJ1-1|NA
CASTPGQGGHTEAFF
TGCGCCAGCACCCCGGGGCAGGGAGGGCACACTGAAGCTTTCTTT
>NA|TRBV4-1|TRBJ2-7|NA
CASRSSSYEQYF
TGCGCCAGCAGAAGTAGCTCCTACGAGCAGTACTTC
>TRBD2|TRBV12-3/TRBV12-4|TRBJ2-1|few
CASSLGGTSVMQFF
TGTGCCAGCAGTTTAGGGGGGACTAGCGTTATGCAGTTCTTC
>TRBD1|TRBV12-3/TRBV12-4|TRBJ2-7|NA
CASTKIRDRAKTYEQYF
TGTGCCAGCACCAAAATTCGGGACAGGGCAAAGACCTACGAGCAGTACTTC
>NA|TRBV10-3|TRBJ2-2|few
CATKDTTNTGELFF
TGTGCCACCAAGGACACGACGAACACCGGGGAGCTGTTTTTT
>TRBD1|TRBV20-1|TRBJ2-3|many
CSARIGTGVGDTQYF
TGCAGTGCCCGGATCGGGACAGGGGTGGGAGATACGCAGTATTTT
>NA|TRBV7-3|TRBJ1-3|NA
CASSFKKGTSNSGNTIYF
TGTGCCAGCAGCTTCAAAAAAGGGACTTCGAACTCTGGAAACACCATATATTTT
>NA|TRBV19|TRBJ2-2|few
CASSMHRTGKAGELFF
TGTGCCAGTAGTATGCATCGAACAGGGAAAGCCGGGGAGCTGTTTTTT
>NA|TRBV30|TRBJ1-1|NA
CAWTKGHSTEAFF
TGTGCCTGGACCAAGGGCCATAGCACTGAAGCTTTCTTT
>TRBD2|TRBV7-2|TRBJ2-5|few
CASSSQLAGGLKTQYF
TGTGCCAGCAGCTCCCAGCTAGCGGGGGGATTAAAGACCCAGTACTTC
>NA|TRBV20-1|TRBJ2-1|many
CSAEGDGYNEQFF
TGCAGTGCGGAGGGGGACGGCTACAATGAGCAGTTCTTC
>NA|TRBV7-8|TRBJ1-5|few
CASSLGQQNQPQHF
TGTGCCAGCAGCTTAGGTCAACAAAATCAGCCCCAGCATTTT
>NA|TRBV6-2/TRBV6-3|TRBJ2-1|NA
CASRTGGPDEQFF
TGTGCCAGCAGAACCGGGGGCCCCGATGAGCAGTTCTTC
>TRBD1|TRBV5-1|TRBJ2-2|NA
CASRSTGGLTGELFF
TGCGCCAGCAGATCAACAGGGGGCCTCACCGGGGAGCTGTTTTTT
>NA|TRBV20-1|TRBJ2-1|few
CSASVGGLYNEQFF
TGCAGTGCTAGTGTGGGGGGGCTCTACAATGAGCAGTTCTTC
>TRBD1|TRBV7-3|TRBJ2-2|NA
CASSLTGMGELFF
TGTGCCAGCAGCCTGACAGGGATGGGGGAGCTGTTTTTT
>NA|TRBV12-3/TRBV12-4|TRBJ1-5|few
CASSFGRQPQHF
TGTGCCAGCAGTTTCGGGCGGCAGCCCCAGCATTTT
>TRBD1|TRBV7-9|TRBJ2-1|few
CASSLGTGRGEQFF
TGTGCCAGCAGCTTGGGGACAGGGAGGGGCGAGCAGTTCTTC
>NA|TRBV20-1|TRBJ1-4|few
CSARDRVTNEKLFF
TGCAGTGCTAGAGATAGAGTGACGAATGAAAAACTGTTTTTT
>NA|TRBV19|TRBJ1-5|once
CASTTRRGQGDQPQHF
TGTGCCAGTACCACCCGACGAGGGCAGGGTGATCAGCCCCAGCATTTT
>NA|TRBV5-1|TRBJ2-4|few
CASSLVGPEDNIQYF
TGCGCCAGCAGCTTGGTGGGACCGGAGGACAACATTCAGTACTTC
>NA|TRBV29-1|TRBJ2-3|many
CSVDTLGLVYF
TGCAGCGTTGATACGTTAGGATTGGTGTATTTT
>TRBD1|TRBV4-2|TRBJ2-3|many
CASSQGTAGTGGVGSTDTQYF
TGTGCCAGCAGCCAAGGGACCGCCGGGACAGGGGGCGTAGGAAGCACAGATACGCAGTATTTT
>TRBD1|TRBV6-1|TRBJ2-1|many
CASSGPPGQGRDEQFF
TGTGCCAGCAGCGGGCCCCCGGGACAGGGGCGAGATGAGCAGTTCTTC
>TRBD1|TRBV27|TRBJ2-1|NA
CASSLRRTGATYNEQFF
TGTGCCAGCAGTTTACGTAGGACAGGGGCTACCTACAATGAGCAGTTCTTC
>NA|TRBV5-8|TRBJ2-5|NA
CASSLSVRQETQYF
TGTGCCAGCAGCTTAAGCGTTAGACAAGAGACCCAGTACTTC
>TRBD2|TRBV10-2|TRBJ2-3|NA
CASSESGRGGRRTDTQYF
TGCGCCAGCAGTGAGTCGGGGCGGGGGGGCCGCCGCACAGATACGCAGTATTTT
>NA|TRBV20-1|TRBJ1-5|NA
CSASSGDQPQHF
TGCAGTGCTAGCAGTGGGGATCAGCCCCAGCATTTT
>TRBD2|TRBV29-1|TRBJ2-5|NA
CSEGTSGETQYF
TGCAGCGAAGGGACTAGCGGCGAGACCCAGTACTTC
>NA|TRBV20-1|TRBJ2-5|few
CSAGALYQETQYF
TGCAGTGCTGGGGCGTTGTACCAAGAGACCCAGTACTTC
>NA|TRBV29-1|TRBJ2-1|NA
CSVEQGTNTYNEQFF
TGCAGCGTTGAGCAGGGGACGAATACCTACAATGAGCAGTTCTTC
>TRBD1|TRBV5-1|TRBJ2-5|few
CASWAGGGETQYF
TGCGCCAGCTGGGCAGGGGGCGGAGAGACCCAGTACTTC
>NA|TRBV20-1|TRBJ2-1|many
CSARDMAISYNEQFF
TGCAGTGCTAGAGATATGGCGATTTCCTACAATGAGCAGTTCTTC
>NA|TRBV12-3/TRBV12-4|TRBJ2-2|few
CASSLGGAGTGELFF
TGTGCCAGCAGTTTGGGGGGGGCGGGCACCGGGGAGCTGTTTTTT
>NA|TRBV20-1|TRBJ2-5|NA
CSAFNLGDVGRGQETQYF
TGCAGTGCCTTTAACCTCGGGGACGTGGGCAGGGGCCAAGAGACCCAGTACTTC
>NA|TRBV12-3/TRBV12-4|TRBJ2-5|many
CASSFWGETQYF
TGTGCCAGCAGTTTCTGGGGGGAGACCCAGTACTTC
>NA|TRBV2|TRBJ2-5|few
CASIKTGIGETQYF
TGTGCCAGCATCAAAACAGGGATCGGAGAGACCCAGTACTTC
>NA|TRBV9|TRBJ2-1|NA
CASSVAVGTYNEQFF
TGTGCCAGCAGCGTAGCGGTGGGGACCTACAATGAGCAGTTCTTC
>NA|TRBV20-1|TRBJ2-5|once
CCAAASGFKGGETQYF
TGCTGTGCGGCGGCTAGCGGCTTTAAGGGGGGAGAGACCCAGTACTTC